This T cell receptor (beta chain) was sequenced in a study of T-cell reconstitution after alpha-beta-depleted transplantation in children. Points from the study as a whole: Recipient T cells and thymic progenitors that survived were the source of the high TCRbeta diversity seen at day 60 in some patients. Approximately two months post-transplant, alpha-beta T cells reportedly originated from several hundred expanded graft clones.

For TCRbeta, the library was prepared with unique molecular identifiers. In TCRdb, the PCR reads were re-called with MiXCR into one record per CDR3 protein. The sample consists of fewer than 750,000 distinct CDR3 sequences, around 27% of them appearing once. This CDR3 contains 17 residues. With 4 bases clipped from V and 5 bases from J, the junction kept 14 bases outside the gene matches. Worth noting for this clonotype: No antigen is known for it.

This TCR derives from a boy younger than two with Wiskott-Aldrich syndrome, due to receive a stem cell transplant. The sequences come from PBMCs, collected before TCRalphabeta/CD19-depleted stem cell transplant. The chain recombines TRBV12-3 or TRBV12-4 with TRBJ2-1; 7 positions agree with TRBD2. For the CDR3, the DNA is TGTGCCAGCAGTTCTCGGATAGGACTAGTTCTTAACAATGAGCAGTTCTTC. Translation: CASSSRIGLVLNNEQFF.